A single sample is the source of the 29 T cell receptor beta chains below, sequenced in a study of blood T cells in healthy people across ages (dated by TCRdb to the mid-2010s). The library was obtained by 5' RACE. TCRdb names Illumina HiSeq 2500 as the instrument used. A second PCR of roughly 7 to 11 cycles was performed with a sample-barcoded 5' primer and a J-beta primer mix. TCRdb took the public reads, trimmed them with fastp at Q25, ran MiXCR for clone calling and kept in-frame beta chains. Each entry merges the rows of one CDR3 protein and shows their most common DNA and genes. Here the sample has roughly 1.5 million distinct CDR3 sequences; 42% occur a single time. Under 5% of the sample lies in the top ten. Source material: blood. The receptors were gathered from a woman between 18 and 29 years old in good health.

V is TRBV6-6 and J is TRBJ2-7; TRBD2 matches 8 bases. Trimming removed 5 bases from V and 4 bases from J; junction bases left unmatched: 7. The CDR3 covers 14 residues. Germline CDR1 reads MNHNY; CDR2 reads SVGAGI (reference sequence). This chain's CDR3 is CASSTGGEWYEQYF. The CDR3 nucleotides read TGTGCCAGCAGTACCGGGGGGGAATGGTACGAGCAGTACTTC.

This chain uses TRBV30 with TRBJ1-1; D perhaps matches TRBD1 (6 bases). Trimming took 3 bases from V and 5 from J, leaving 13 bases between them. The CDR3 has 13 residues. CDR1 GTSNPN and CDR2 SVGIG come from the germline V gene (reference sequence). For the CDR3, the DNA is TGTGCCTGGAGCGGGGGGCTAAAGACTGAAGCTTTCTTT. Translation gives CAWSGGLKTEAFF.

The rearrangement links TRBV12-3 or TRBV12-4 to TRBJ1-6; D gene unclear. Deletions cut 5 bases from V and 1 base from J, with 12 bases between. The CDR3 is 16 amino acids. CDR3 DNA: TGTGCCAGCAGTGCCTCTGCGGGGTCCTATAATTCACCCCTCCACTTT. Translating it yields CASSASAGSYNSPLHF.

The rearrangement joins TRBV15 to TRBJ2-1; 9 positions match TRBD2. Germline loops: CDR1 LNHNV, CDR2 YYDKDF (reference sequence). CDR3 size: 17 residues. With V trimmed by 2 bases and J by 4 bases, 9 bases remained unmatched. CDR3: CATSRNVQRGAYNEQFF. CDR3 coding DNA: TGTGCCACCAGCAGAAACGTTCAGCGGGGGGCTTACAATGAGCAGTTCTTC.

This chain links TRBV4-3 with TRBJ1-6; TRBD1 is a possible D gene (6 bases). CDR1 is LGHNA, CDR2 YSLEER, per germline. V was clipped by 0 bases and J by 8 bases, with 11 bases between them. This CDR3 has 15 residues. CDR3 DNA: TGCGCCAGCAGCCAAGAAGGGACACAGTATTCACCCCTCCACTTT. This codes for CASSQEGTQYSPLHF.

The chain couples TRBV4-1 to TRBJ1-1, with TRBD1 identical over 8 bases. The germline V gene encodes CDR1 MGHRA and CDR2 YSYEKL. V trimming: 4 bases; J trimming: 7 bases; junction bases outside the gene matches: 11. This CDR3 spans 15 amino acids. This CDR3 reads CASSLGTVGQVEAFF. The DNA of the CDR3 is TGCGCCAGCAGCCTAGGAACGGTGGGACAGGTTGAAGCTTTCTTT.

The chain carries TRBV29-1 and TRBJ1-3; no firm D call. V was pared by 1 base and J by 2 bases, with 6 bases between. Germline loops: CDR1 SQVTM, CDR2 ANQGSEA. The CDR3 totals 13 residues. This CDR3 is CSVEGATGNTIYF. In nucleotides, the CDR3 is TGCAGCGTTGAAGGCGCAACTGGAAACACCATATATTTT.

The chain employs TRBV6-2 or TRBV6-3 and TRBJ2-1; 9 bases fit TRBD2. Germline V gene sequence: CDR1 MNHEY, CDR2 SVGEGT. Trimming at V came to 4 bases and at J to 3 bases, leaving 10 bases not matched to a gene. The length of the CDR3 is 17 residues. In DNA, the CDR3 is TGTGCCAGCAGTTCGAACCAACTAGCGGGTGGCTACAATGAGCAGTTCTTC. It yields the protein CASSSNQLAGGYNEQFF.

The chain has TRBV7-2 and TRBJ2-4; D may be TRBD2 (5 bases). CDR3 length: 15 amino acids. Germline V CDR1 and CDR2: SGHTA, FQGNSA. Between the trimmed V and J ends, which lost 7 bases and 3 bases, there was a span of 16 bases. CDR3 residues: CASTKTMAGKNIQYF. CDR3 DNA sequence: TGTGCCAGCACGAAAACTATGGCGGGCAAAAACATTCAGTACTTC. Based on the CDR3 plus reference TRBV7-2 and TRBJ2-4, the full variable domain is GAGVSQSPSNKVTEKGKDVELRCDPISGHTALYWYRQSLGQGLEFLIYFQGNSAPDKSGLPSDRFSAERTGGSVSTLTIQRTQQEDSAVYLCASTKTMAGKNIQYFGAGTRLSVL.

Comment on this clonotype: At one end the junction does not follow the germline gene, possibly because of a read error. This chain uses TRBV2 with TRBJ2-1; D ambiguous. The CDR3 runs to 16 residues. Germline CDR1 reads SNHLY; CDR2 reads FYNNEI. Written as DNA, the CDR3 is TGTGCCAGCCTGATTCGTGGTGGGCCTTCCTACAATGAGCAGTCCTTC. Amino acid sequence: CASLIRGGPSYNEQSF.

The chain combines TRBV3-1 with TRBJ1-1; no reliable D call. V gave up 0 bases and J gave up 9 bases, with 11 bases separating them. There are 13 residues in the CDR3. The germline V gene encodes CDR1 LGHDT and CDR2 YNNKEL (reference sequence). CDR3 in amino acids: CASSQDWASKAFF. The CDR3 nucleotides are TGTGCCAGCAGCCAAGATTGGGCCAGCAAAGCTTTCTTT. Full variable domain (missing parts from reference TRBV3-1 and TRBJ1-1): DTAVSQTPKYLVTQMGNDKSIKCEQNLGHDTMYWYKQDSKKFLKIMFSYNNKELIINETVPNRFSPKSPDKAHLNLHINSLELGDSAVYFCASSQDWASKAFFGQGTRLTVV.

This chain connects TRBV7-9 to TRBJ2-1, with 8 bases matching TRBD2. CDR1 and CDR2 (germline): SEHNR, FQNEAQ (reference sequence). After removal of 1 base from V and 5 bases from J, the junction contained 13 bases not matched to a gene. This CDR3 is built from 18 residues. The CDR3 spells CASSLGIGLAGSNNEQFF. DNA of the CDR3: TGTGCCAGCAGCTTAGGGATTGGGTTAGCGGGGTCAAACAATGAGCAGTTCTTC.

This clonotype was found many times. V usage is TRBV12-3 or TRBV12-4 and J usage is TRBJ1-5; 8 bases line up with TRBD1. The CDR3 is 14 residues long. V lost 5 bases and J lost 1; bases outside the gene matches: 1. CDR3 bases: TGTGCCAGCAGTGCAGGGGGCAGCAATCAGCCCCAGCATTTT. This codes for CASSAGGSNQPQHF.

This clonotype has only a few counts. The gene calls are TRBV10-3 and TRBJ2-5; no clear D. CDR1 ENHRY and CDR2 SYGVKD come from the germline V gene. The CDR3 is made up of 12 amino acids. V was clipped by 4 bases and J by 5 bases, with 8 bases between them. CDR3 protein: CAISGRRETQYF. In nucleotides, the CDR3 is TGTGCCATCAGTGGAAGAAGGGAGACCCAGTACTTC.

The chain is built from TRBV7-9 and TRBJ2-5; D might be TRBD2 (6 bases). The J call is doubtful: the DNA matches TRBJ2-7 better. The CDR3 has 15 residues. CDR1 and CDR2 from the germline V gene are SEHNR and FQNEAQ (reference sequence). The CDR3, as DNA: TGTGCCAGCAGCTTAACGGGGAGGAACTCCTACGAGCAGTACTTC. It yields the protein CASSLTGRNSYEQYF.

Note on this clonotype: This may arise from a read error, as a much more abundant clone is one base away. J is TRBJ2-1 and V is TRBV7-2; D uncertain. This CDR3 spans 16 amino acids. The germline CDR1 and CDR2 sequences are SGHTA and FQGNSA. In DNA form, the CDR3 reads TGTGCCAACAGCTTAGCTCCCCTCGGCGCAAACAATGAGCAGTTCTTC. It yields the protein CANSLAPLGANNEQFF.

This clonotype has more than one count but fewer than ten. The rearrangement uses TRBV10-3 and TRBJ2-5, with D uncertain. V was trimmed by 3 bases and J by 2 bases, leaving 13 bases between them. Germline-derived CDR1 and CDR2 are ENHRY and SYGVKD. This CDR3 comprises 15 residues. This chain's CDR3 is CAISETAEPQETQYF. CDR3 nucleotides: TGTGCCATCAGTGAAACGGCAGAACCTCAAGAGACCCAGTACTTC.

The chain links TRBV5-1 to TRBJ2-5, with 7 bases that match TRBD2. Per germline, CDR1 SGHRS and CDR2 YFSETQ. Trimming at V came to 4 bases and at J to 11 bases, leaving 20 bases not matched to a gene. The CDR3 loop spans 16 amino acids. The chain's CDR3 is CASSPREAGRPNEQYF. The CDR3 nucleotides are TGCGCCAGCAGCCCGAGAGAAGCGGGGCGCCCTAATGAGCAGTACTTC.

At least ten counts were recorded for this clonotype. The junction departs from germline at one end; a sequencing error may be responsible. This chain uses TRBV5-1 with TRBJ2-1; 9 bases match TRBD1. CDR3 size: 15 residues. CDR1 SGHRS and CDR2 YFSETQ come from the germline V gene. The CDR3 bases are TGTGCCAGCAGTTACCGGGACAGGGCCTACAATGAGCAGTTCTTC. Translated, it gives CASSYRDRAYNEQFF.

The genes are TRBV4-3 and TRBJ2-2; tentatively, D is TRBD2 (5 bases). V was clipped by 3 bases and J by 0 bases, with 14 bases between them. Per the germline V gene, CDR1 is LGHNA and CDR2 is YSLEER. This CDR3 contains 17 residues. The CDR3 loop is CASSQSPSNTNTGELFF. CDR3 nucleotides: TGCGCCAGCAGCCAGTCACCTAGCAATACGAACACCGGGGAGCTGTTTTTT.

The chain couples TRBV20-1 to TRBJ1-2; D is uncertain. This CDR3 has 15 residues. Germline V gene lookup returns CDR1 DFQATT and CDR2 SNEGSKA (reference sequence). V was clipped by 6 bases and J by 0 bases, with 17 bases between them. The CDR3, as DNA: TGCAGTGCCCAGAGCCAGGCTCCTTCTAACTATGGCTACACCTTC. Its protein is CSAQSQAPSNYGYTF.

As for this clonotype: This clone may be a read error of a much larger clone one base away. V is TRBV4-3 and J is TRBJ2-3; TRBD2 matches at 9 bases. Germline-derived CDR1 and CDR2 are LGHNA and YSLEER. The CDR3 length is 15 residues. The CDR3 reads CASSQVVAGADTLYF. CDR3 nucleotides: TGCGCCAGCAGCCAAGTTGTAGCGGGAGCAGATACGCTGTATTTT.

The chain links TRBV10-2 to TRBJ2-7, with TRBD1 matching over 11 bases. V gave up 6 bases and J gave up 3 bases; unmatched junction bases: 4. CDR1 WSHSY and CDR2 SAAADI come from the germline V gene. The CDR3 sequence is 14 residues long. The CDR3 DNA follows: TGCGCCAGCAGGGGGACAGGGGGGAACTACGAGCAGTACTTC. Its translation is CASRGTGGNYEQYF.

V is TRBV29-1 and J is TRBJ1-6, with 8 bases fitting TRBD1. J gave up 9 bases and V 6 bases, and 7 bases lay outside the gene matches. CDR3 size: 13 residues. CDR1 and CDR2 from the germline V gene are SQVTM and ANQGSEA. The CDR3 coding sequence is TGCAGCGTATTGACAGGGGAGTTTTCACCCCTCCACTTT. Translating gives CSVLTGEFSPLHF.

The table lists this clonotype with a few counts. This chain uses TRBV7-9 with TRBJ2-5; D is uncertain. This CDR3 region has 15 residues. The V gene lost 0 bases and the J gene lost 11 bases, with 19 bases spanning the gap. The germline gives CDR1 SEHNR, CDR2 FQNEAQ (reference sequence). CDR3 in amino acids: CASSLAATIYNEQYF. CDR3 bases: TGTGCCAGCAGCTTAGCCGCTACGATCTACAATGAGCAGTACTTC. The full variable domain, in which reference TRBV7-9 and TRBJ2-5 provide the parts outside the CDR3, is DTGVSQNPRHKITKRGQNVTFRCDPISEHNRLYWYRQTLGQGPEFLTYFQNEAQLEKSRLLSDRFSAERPKGSFSTLEIQRTEQGDSAMYLCASSLAATIYNEQYFGPGTRLLVL.

This chain links TRBV2 with TRBJ2-1; 10 positions agree with TRBD1. The CDR3 extends over 15 amino acids. V lost 6 bases, J lost 8 bases, and 10 bases stayed unmatched. Germline V lookup: CDR1 SNHLY, CDR2 FYNNEI. In nucleotides, the CDR3 is TGTGCCAGCAGGGAGACAGGGGGCTTTTCTCATGAGCAGTTCTTC. Amino acid sequence: CASRETGGFSHEQFF.

CDR3 in DNA: TGCGCCAGCAGCCTAGAAGGTATTCCACTCACAGATACGCAGTATTTT. Its protein is CASSLEGIPLTDTQYF. This chain links TRBV4-1 with TRBJ2-3, with D unclear. CDR1 and CDR2 (germline): MGHRA, YSYEKL. CDR3 length: 16 amino acids. The V end lost 4 bases, the J end lost 2 bases, and 16 bases lay between the germline ends.

As to this clonotype: At one of its ends the junction is not consistent with the germline gene, which may arise from a read error. This chain links TRBV5-1 with TRBJ2-3, with no clear D. The CDR3 covers 13 residues. Germline CDR1 SGHRS, CDR2 YFSETQ. The CDR3, as DNA: TGCGCCGGCAGCTGGGGTAGCACAGATACGCAGTATTTT. Translating gives CAGSWGSTDTQYF.

This clonotype has a handful of counts. The chain uses TRBV28 and TRBJ2-5; no reliable D call. CDR1 and CDR2 (germline): MDHEN, SYDVKM. V lost 3 bases and J lost 1, with 15 bases in between. The CDR3 consists of 16 residues. DNA of the CDR3: TGTGCCAGCAGTTTGAGGTATGGTCTGAGCCAAGAGACCCAGTACTTC. Encoded protein: CASSLRYGLSQETQYF.